These T cell receptor beta chains were read from a single sample in a study of cytomegalovirus exposure and HLA in healthy donors. The method was immunoSEQ multiplex PCR; TCRdb's version includes in-frame clones alone and lacks a portion of them. The sample has nearly 110,000 clones, about 88% seen once; the top ten hold 1.8%. Sequenced input: PBMCs. These receptors all stem from a woman aged 18-29 years in good health and CMV-seropositive. Each CDR3 is given with its conserved first and last residue. The order of the fields is J gene, V gene, CDR3 length, clone size, D gene, CDR3 protein, CDR3 DNA. The D gene is left open where the match is weak. Where a row states a size, it is once, few, many or the class of an expanded clone; other rows omit it.

J: TRBJ1-2
V: TRBV19
length: 13
size: .
D: TRBD1
CDR3: CASRPGTDYGYTF
DNA: TGTGCCAGTAGGCCTGGGACAGACTATGGCTACACCTTC

J: TRBJ1-4
V: TRBV27
length: 15
size: .
D: TRBD1
CDR3: CASSLSLRGNEKLFF
DNA: TGTGCCAGCAGTTTATCCCTCAGGGGGAATGAAAAACTGTTTTTT

J: TRBJ1-6
V: TRBV6-5
length: 14
size: .
D: TRBD1
CDR3: CASRPPGQNSPLHF
DNA: TGTGCCAGCAGACCCCCGGGACAGAATTCACCCCTCCACTTT

J: TRBJ1-1
V: TRBV28
length: 16
size: .
D: .
CDR3: CASSLFTSTVNTEAFF
DNA: TGTGCCAGCAGTTTATTTACGTCGACAGTAAACACTGAAGCTTTCTTT

J: TRBJ1-5
V: TRBV18
length: 15
size: .
D: .
CDR3: CASSPTAGAGTPQHF
DNA: TGTGCCAGCTCACCGACCGCAGGGGCCGGGACGCCCCAGCATTTT

J: TRBJ1-5
V: TRBV15
length: 16
size: .
D: .
CDR3: CATSRDKGEGNQPQHF
DNA: TGTGCCACCAGCAGAGATAAAGGGGAGGGGAATCAGCCCCAGCATTTT

J: TRBJ1-2
V: TRBV6-5
length: 13
size: .
D: TRBD1
CDR3: CASSWGQGGGYTF
DNA: TGTGCCAGCAGTTGGGGTCAGGGGGGTGGCTACACCTTC

J: TRBJ1-4
V: TRBV6-1
length: 15
size: .
D: .
CDR3: CASSEGSTGNEKLFF
DNA: TGTGCCAGCAGTGAAGGGAGCACAGGGAATGAAAAACTGTTTTTT

J: TRBJ1-2
V: TRBV28
length: 14
size: .
D: .
CDR3: CASSLGGTDYGYTF
DNA: TGTGCCAGCAGTTTAGGGGGGACCGATTATGGCTACACCTTC

J: TRBJ1-2
V: TRBV6-1
length: 14
size: .
D: .
CDR3: CASSESSGYYGYTF
DNA: TGTGCCAGCAGTGAATCTTCGGGTTACTATGGCTACACCTTC

J: TRBJ2-7
V: TRBV19
length: 13
size: once
D: .
CDR3: CASRPFGGYEQYF
DNA: TGTGCCAGTAGACCCTTCGGCGGGTACGAGCAGTACTTC

J: TRBJ2-3
V: TRBV2
length: 12
size: .
D: .
CDR3: CASSLATDTQYF
DNA: TGTGCCAGCTCGCTAGCGACAGATACGCAGTATTTT

J: TRBJ1-6
V: TRBV2
length: 20
size: .
D: TRBD1
CDR3: CASSERMDRGGSSYNSPLHF
DNA: TGTGCCAGCAGTGAAAGAATGGACAGGGGTGGAAGCTCCTATAATTCACCCCTCCACTTT

J: TRBJ1-1
V: TRBV4-3
length: 15
size: .
D: .
CDR3: CASSPKRGGNYEAFF
DNA: TGCGCCAGCAGCCCCAAAAGGGGGGGGAATTATGAAGCTTTCTTT

J: TRBJ1-1
V: TRBV15
length: 14
size: .
D: TRBD1
CDR3: CATSRDRGDTEAFF
DNA: TGTGCCACCAGCAGGGACAGGGGGGACACTGAAGCTTTCTTT

J: TRBJ1-4
V: TRBV5-4
length: 17
size: .
D: .
CDR3: CASSVRGRAGTNEKLFF
DNA: TGTGCCAGCAGCGTGCGGGGCAGGGCCGGAACTAATGAAAAACTGTTTTTT

J: TRBJ2-3
V: TRBV29-1
length: 14
size: .
D: TRBD1
CDR3: CSVEGDRVSDTQYF
DNA: TGCAGCGTTGAGGGGGACAGGGTATCAGATACGCAGTATTTT

J: TRBJ1-1
V: TRBV11-2
length: 15
size: .
D: TRBD1
CDR3: CASSQRTGEGTEAFF
DNA: TGTGCCAGCAGCCAACGGACAGGGGAGGGTACTGAAGCTTTCTTT

J: TRBJ2-4
V: TRBV29-1
length: 13
size: .
D: TRBD1
CDR3: CSAVGQGAHIQYF
DNA: TGCAGTGCAGTGGGACAGGGTGCGCACATTCAGTACTTC

J: TRBJ1-2
V: TRBV6-6
length: 12
size: .
D: TRBD1
CDR3: CASITRGGGYTF
DNA: TGTGCCAGCATCACGAGAGGGGGCGGCTACACCTTC

J: TRBJ1-5
V: TRBV2
length: 15
size: .
D: .
CDR3: CASRAFDRRHQPQHF
DNA: TGTGCCAGCAGAGCATTTGACAGGAGGCATCAGCCCCAGCATTTT

J: TRBJ1-5
V: TRBV6-5
length: 15
size: .
D: .
CDR3: CASSRQPNSNQPQHF
DNA: TGTGCCAGCAGTAGACAGCCGAACTCTAATCAGCCCCAGCATTTT

J: TRBJ2-2
V: TRBV27
length: 14
size: .
D: TRBD1
CDR3: CASGDRGSLEELFF
DNA: TGTGCCAGCGGAGACAGGGGCAGTCTAGAAGAGCTGTTTTTT

J: TRBJ1-5
V: TRBV7-8
length: 12
size: .
D: .
CDR3: CASSRLGEPQHF
DNA: TGTGCCAGCAGCCGCTTAGGAGAGCCCCAGCATTTT

J: TRBJ1-1
V: TRBV2
length: 12
size: .
D: .
CDR3: CASRGLGTEAFF
DNA: TGTGCCAGCAGGGGACTGGGGACTGAAGCTTTCTTT

J: TRBJ2-7
V: TRBV5-6
length: 14
size: .
D: .
CDR3: CASSHPRHVYEQYF
DNA: TGTGCCAGCAGCCACCCACGACATGTCTACGAGCAGTACTTC

J: TRBJ2-7
V: TRBV10-3
length: 15
size: .
D: TRBD2
CDR3: CAISDMAGGPHEQYF
DNA: TGTGCCATCAGTGATATGGCGGGGGGGCCCCACGAGCAGTACTTC

J: TRBJ1-1
V: TRBV1
length: 16
size: .
D: .
CDR3: CTSSQELRDKNTEAFF
DNA: TGCACCAGCAGCCAAGAGTTGAGGGATAAGAACACTGAAGCTTTCTTT

J: TRBJ1-6
V: TRBV6-5
length: 15
size: .
D: .
CDR3: CASSYSGQGGSPLHF
DNA: TGTGCCAGCAGTTACTCAGGGCAGGGTGGGTCACCCCTCCACTTT

J: TRBJ1-2
V: TRBV5-8
length: 14
size: .
D: .
CDR3: CASSLVRQEGGYTF
DNA: TGTGCCAGCAGCTTGGTACGCCAGGAGGGTGGCTACACCTTC

J: TRBJ2-1
V: TRBV10-3
length: 14
size: .
D: TRBD2
CDR3: CAAGGSGDYNEQFF
DNA: TGTGCCGCCGGAGGTAGCGGGGACTACAATGAGCAGTTCTTC

J: TRBJ1-4
V: TRBV25-1
length: 15
size: .
D: .
CDR3: CASNDPGTTNEKLFF
DNA: TGTGCCAGCAACGATCCCGGGACAACTAATGAAAAACTGTTTTTT

J: TRBJ2-7
V: TRBV4-2
length: 16
size: .
D: TRBD2
CDR3: CASSHPEGLAGYEQYF
DNA: TGTGCCAGCAGCCATCCCGAGGGACTAGCGGGCTACGAGCAGTACTTC

J: TRBJ2-1
V: TRBV28
length: 16
size: .
D: TRBD1
CDR3: CASSFGGTGVGNEQFF
DNA: TGTGCCAGCAGTTTTGGTGGGACAGGGGTTGGCAATGAGCAGTTCTTC

J: TRBJ2-5
V: TRBV7-2
length: 16
size: .
D: TRBD2
CDR3: CASSWVGRETQETQYF
DNA: TGTGCCAGCAGTTGGGTAGGGAGGGAGACACAAGAGACCCAGTACTTC

J: TRBJ2-1
V: TRBV9
length: 15
size: .
D: .
CDR3: CASSEGGGTENEQFF
DNA: TGTGCCAGCTCCGAGGGGGGGGGAACGGAGAATGAGCAGTTCTTC

J: TRBJ1-2
V: TRBV19
length: 14
size: .
D: TRBD1
CDR3: CASSIDGTVPGYTF
DNA: TGTGCCAGTAGTATAGACGGGACAGTACCCGGCTACACCTTC

J: TRBJ2-3
V: TRBV18
length: 16
size: .
D: TRBD2
CDR3: CASSPSLAGGTDTQYF
DNA: TGTGCCAGCTCACCGTCACTAGCGGGGGGGACAGATACGCAGTATTTT

J: TRBJ2-1
V: TRBV27
length: 15
size: once
D: .
CDR3: CASRGTPSNYNEQFF
DNA: TGTGCCAGCAGGGGGACTCCCTCCAACTACAATGAGCAGTTCTTC

J: TRBJ2-2
V: TRBV27
length: 18
size: .
D: TRBD2
CDR3: CASSPWTSGGPNTGELFF
DNA: TGTGCCAGCAGTCCTTGGACTAGCGGGGGGCCGAACACCGGGGAGCTGTTTTTT

J: TRBJ2-3
V: TRBV9
length: 13
size: once
D: .
CDR3: CASSVSSTDTQYF
DNA: TGTGCCAGCAGCGTTTCTAGCACAGATACGCAGTATTTT

J: TRBJ1-5
V: TRBV27
length: 14
size: .
D: .
CDR3: CASSTGQSNQPQHF
DNA: TGTGCCAGCAGCACAGGGCAAAGCAATCAGCCCCAGCATTTT

J: TRBJ1-6
V: TRBV19
length: 17
size: .
D: TRBD1
CDR3: CASSPHLQGVKGSPLHF
DNA: TGTGCCAGTAGTCCGCACTTACAGGGGGTTAAGGGTTCACCCCTCCACTTT

J: TRBJ2-1
V: TRBV9
length: 13
size: .
D: .
CDR3: CASSVNLNNEQFF
DNA: TGTGCCAGCAGCGTAAATCTAAACAATGAGCAGTTCTTC

J: TRBJ1-4
V: TRBV28
length: 16
size: .
D: TRBD1
CDR3: CASSSGQYLIGEKLFF
DNA: TGTGCCAGCAGTTCGGGACAGTACCTCATTGGTGAAAAACTGTTTTTT

J: TRBJ2-7
V: TRBV6-1
length: 16
size: .
D: .
CDR3: CASSEASRSPGNEQYF
DNA: TGTGCCAGCAGTGAAGCCAGCCGGTCTCCGGGAAACGAGCAGTACTTC

J: TRBJ1-1
V: TRBV27
length: 14
size: .
D: TRBD1
CDR3: CASSFGRGHTEAFF
DNA: TGTGCCAGCAGTTTCGGCAGGGGGCACACTGAAGCTTTCTTT

J: TRBJ2-3
V: TRBV28
length: 15
size: .
D: TRBD2
CDR3: CASSSAGGITDTQYF
DNA: TGTGCCAGCAGTTCGGCGGGGGGGATAACAGATACGCAGTATTTT

J: TRBJ2-5
V: TRBV7-9
length: 17
size: .
D: .
CDR3: CASSLVVFRPSQETQYF
DNA: TGTGCCAGCAGCTTAGTCGTATTCAGGCCCTCCCAAGAGACCCAGTACTTC

J: TRBJ1-1
V: TRBV5-1
length: 12
size: .
D: .
CDR3: CASSGSGTEAFF
DNA: TGCGCCAGCAGCGGGTCAGGGACTGAAGCTTTCTTT